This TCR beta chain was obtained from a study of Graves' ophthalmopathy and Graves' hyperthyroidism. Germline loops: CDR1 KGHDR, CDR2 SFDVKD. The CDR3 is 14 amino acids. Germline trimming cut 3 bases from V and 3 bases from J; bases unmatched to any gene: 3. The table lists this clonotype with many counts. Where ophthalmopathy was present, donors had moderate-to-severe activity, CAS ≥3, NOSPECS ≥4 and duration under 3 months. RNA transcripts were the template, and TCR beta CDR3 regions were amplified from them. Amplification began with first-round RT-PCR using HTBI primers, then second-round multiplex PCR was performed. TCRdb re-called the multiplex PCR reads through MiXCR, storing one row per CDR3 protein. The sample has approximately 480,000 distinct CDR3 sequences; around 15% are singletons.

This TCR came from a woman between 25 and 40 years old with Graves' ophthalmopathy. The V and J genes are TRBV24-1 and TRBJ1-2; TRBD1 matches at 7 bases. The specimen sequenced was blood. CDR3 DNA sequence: TGTGCCACCAGTGATCTCGGACAGGACTATGGCTACACCTTC. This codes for CATSDLGQDYGYTF.